Listed below are T cell receptor beta chains from one sample, sequenced in a study of beta chain features in type 1 diabetes. Profiled with immunoSEQ multiplex PCR; TCRdb holds only in-frame clones, not every one. The data show around 140,000 clones, roughly 10% seen once. Input material: central memory CD4+ T cells from blood. Source of these receptors: a man aged 25 to 40 with type 1 diabetes. CDR3s include the opening cysteine and the closing phenylalanine or tryptophan. The order of the fields is J gene, D gene, CDR3 length, clone size, V gene, CDR3 protein, CDR3 DNA. A D gene is named only where the DNA matches it firmly. Rows may omit the clone size; those that give it use once, few, many or a size class.

>TRBJ1-1|TRBD1|15|.|TRBV14
CASSQLGTGGREAFF
TGTGCCAGCAGCCAACTCGGGACAGGGGGCCGAGAAGCTTTCTTT
>TRBJ1-2|TRBD1|13|few|TRBV9
CASSGQGWGGYTF
TGTGCCAGCAGCGGACAGGGTTGGGGTGGCTACACCTTC
>TRBJ1-6|TRBD1|16|few|TRBV18
CASSGSGGTYNSPLHF
TGTGCCAGCTCAGGATCAGGGGGAACCTATAATTCACCCCTCCACTTT
>TRBJ2-7|TRBD1|12|.|TRBV30
CAWSSTGNEQYF
TGTGCCTGGAGTTCGACAGGGAACGAGCAGTACTTC
>TRBJ1-5|.|15|few|TRBV6-6
CASSYTPSSNQPQHF
TGTGCCAGCAGTTATACTCCGTCGAGCAATCAGCCCCAGCATTTT
>TRBJ2-3|.|15|.|TRBV11-2
CASSLGQGFGDTQYF
TGTGCCAGCAGCTTAGGTCAGGGGTTCGGAGATACGCAGTATTTT
>TRBJ1-2|TRBD1|13|.|TRBV30
CAWSRDRPYGYTF
TGTGCCTGGAGTAGGGACAGGCCCTATGGCTACACCTTC
>TRBJ2-2|.|14|.|TRBV19
CATFQGSDTGELFF
TGTGCCACTTTCCAGGGGTCGGACACCGGGGAGCTGTTTTTT
>TRBJ2-5|TRBD2|17|.|TRBV9
CASSPGASGGHQETQYF
TGTGCCAGCAGCCCCGGGGCTAGCGGGGGCCACCAAGAGACCCAGTACTTC
>TRBJ2-3|.|15|.|TRBV30
CAWGPGGTSTDTQYF
TGTGCCTGGGGCCCCGGGGGAACTAGCACAGATACGCAGTATTTT
>TRBJ1-3|.|15|.|TRBV5-6
CASSLFGGSGNTIYF
TGTGCCAGCAGCTTGTTCGGCGGATCTGGAAACACCATATATTTT
>TRBJ1-2|TRBD1|12|.|TRBV18
CASSPGQGGYTF
TGTGCCAGCTCACCGGGACAGGGGGGCTACACCTTC
>TRBJ2-7|.|15|.|TRBV9
CASSVDGGAKYEQYF
TGTGCCAGCAGCGTAGACGGCGGGGCCAAGTACGAGCAGTACTTC
>TRBJ1-2|TRBD1|13|.|TRBV6-5
CASSPTGGRGYTF
TGTGCCAGCAGTCCGACAGGGGGTCGTGGCTACACCTTC
>TRBJ2-4|.|14|few|TRBV5-1
CASSFGQGRDIQYF
TGCGCCAGCAGCTTCGGGCAGGGGCGGGACATTCAGTACTTC
>TRBJ2-7|TRBD2|14|few|TRBV9
CASSVLAASYEQYF
TGTGCCAGCAGCGTCCTAGCGGCCTCCTACGAGCAGTACTTC
>TRBJ1-1|TRBD1|14|.|TRBV5-1
CASSLGDSVFEAFF
TGCGCCAGCAGCTTGGGGGACAGCGTTTTCGAAGCTTTCTTT
>TRBJ2-5|.|13|.|TRBV19
CASRNTGWETQYF
TGTGCCAGTAGGAATACAGGGTGGGAGACCCAGTACTTC
>TRBJ1-3|.|15|few|TRBV18
CASTTVGSSGNTIYF
TGTGCCAGCACGACAGTGGGATCCTCTGGAAACACCATATATTTT
>TRBJ1-3|.|12|.|TRBV7-2
CASSPQSNTIYF
TGTGCCAGCAGCCCACAAAGTAACACCATATATTTT
>TRBJ2-5|TRBD2|16|few|TRBV5-4
CASSSGGGAGKETQYF
TGTGCCAGCAGCTCGGGCGGGGGGGCCGGGAAAGAGACCCAGTACTTC
>TRBJ2-7|.|15|.|TRBV5-1
CASSLAGQPDREQYF
TGCGCCAGCAGCTTGGCGGGACAACCCGACCGGGAGCAGTACTTC
>TRBJ2-3|.|16|few|TRBV7-2
CASSFRDWYGTDTQYF
TGTGCCAGCAGCTTCCGGGACTGGTACGGCACAGATACGCAGTATTTT
>TRBJ2-2|.|16|.|TRBV19
CASSIWGGADDGELFF
TGTGCCAGTAGTATATGGGGGGGGGCCGATGACGGGGAGCTGTTTTTT
>TRBJ2-7|.|14|.|TRBV10-3
CAISVREESYEQYF
TGTGCCATCAGTGTCAGGGAAGAATCCTACGAGCAGTACTTC
>TRBJ1-2|TRBD1|14|few|TRBV4-2
CASSHTGGNYGYTF
TGTGCCAGCAGCCACACAGGGGGAAACTATGGCTACACCTTC
>TRBJ1-1|.|15|few|TRBV5-6
CASTEVWGRNTEAFF
TGTGCCAGCACCGAGGTTTGGGGCCGGAACACTGAAGCTTTCTTT
>TRBJ2-7|TRBD1|13|.|TRBV18
CASSPPQGHKQYF
TGTGCCAGCTCACCACCACAGGGGCATAAGCAGTACTTC
>TRBJ1-2|.|13|.|TRBV7-2
CASSLEGLNGYTF
TGTGCCAGCAGCTTAGAGGGGTTAAATGGCTACACCTTC
>TRBJ2-3|TRBD2|16|few|TRBV2
CASSGPGTTSTDTQYF
TGTGCCAGCAGTGGACCCGGGACTACCAGCACAGATACGCAGTATTTT
>TRBJ1-3|.|12|.|TRBV4-1
CASSLSRNTIYF
TGCGCCAGCAGCCTGAGTCGAAACACCATATATTTT
>TRBJ1-4|.|13|.|TRBV4-3
CASSQVVNEKLFF
TGCGCCAGCAGCCAAGTAGTTAATGAAAAACTGTTTTTT
>TRBJ2-1|TRBD2|15|.|TRBV7-3
CATGRLTSGYNEQFF
TGTGCCACCGGCCGTCTGACTAGCGGGTACAATGAGCAGTTCTTC
>TRBJ1-3|TRBD1|13|few|TRBV30
CASATGRGNTIYF
TGTGCCTCCGCGACAGGGCGGGGAAACACCATATATTTT
>TRBJ1-1|.|14|many|TRBV29-1
CSVTLDGGNTEAFF
TGCAGCGTCACACTGGACGGAGGAAACACTGAAGCTTTCTTT
>TRBJ2-3|.|13|.|TRBV5-4
CASSLQGTDTQYF
TGTGCCAGCAGCTTACAGGGTACAGATACGCAGTATTTT
>TRBJ2-5|.|13|.|TRBV7-8
CASSLDSQETQYF
TGTGCCAGCAGCTTGGACAGTCAAGAGACCCAGTACTTC
>TRBJ1-1|.|14|.|TRBV5-1
CASSLFSDNTEAFF
TGCGCCAGCAGCTTGTTTAGTGATAACACTGAAGCTTTCTTT
>TRBJ2-1|.|16|few|TRBV7-8
CASSPYRVGSYNEQFF
TGTGCCAGCAGCCCCTACAGGGTCGGTAGCTACAATGAGCAGTTCTTC
>TRBJ2-1|TRBD2|14|few|TRBV30
CAWTPAGVSNEQFF
TGTGCCTGGACCCCAGCGGGGGTCTCCAATGAGCAGTTCTTC